The next 22 T cell receptor beta chains were all read from a single sample in a study of blood T cells in healthy people across ages. A second roughly 7 to 12 cycle PCR used barcoded and J-beta primers. TCRdb passed the 5' RACE reads through MiXCR, listing each CDR3 protein once. The data show about 690,000 distinct CDR3 sequences, with 40% to 45% seen just once and approximately 31% held by the top ten. The sample was blood. The receptors come from an older man in good health.

The chain carries TRBV19 and TRBJ2-7; possibly TRBD1 for D (6 bases). The J call is doubtful: the DNA matches TRBJ2-5 better. Germline-derived CDR1 and CDR2 are LNHDA and SQIVND (reference sequence). The CDR3 totals 13 residues. The CDR3 loop reads CASRKQGWETQYF. CDR3 sequence (DNA): TGTGCCAGTAGGAAACAGGGTTGGGAGACCCAGTACTTC.

The gene calls are TRBV6-1 and TRBJ2-7; TRBD2 agrees at 11 bases. The germline gives CDR1 MNHNS, CDR2 SASEGT. The CDR3 totals 15 residues. The ends lost 6 bases at V and 1 base at J; junction bases unmatched: 5. The CDR3 protein is CASSALAGGSYEQYF. In DNA, the CDR3 is TGTGCCAGCAGCGCCCTAGCGGGGGGTTCCTACGAGCAGTACTTC.

The chain uses TRBV30 and TRBJ2-1, with TRBD2 matching over 10 bases. The CDR3 spans 16 residues. Losses at the gene ends were 1 base for V and 7 bases for J; bases not matched to a gene: 10. CDR1 GTSNPN and CDR2 SVGIG come from the germline V gene (reference sequence). The CDR3 DNA sequence: TGTGCCTGGAGTGCCCCAAGCGGGGGGGCCAAAAATGAGCAGTTCTTC. Residues: CAWSAPSGGAKNEQFF.

V and J are TRBV10-3 and TRBJ1-2; maybe TRBD1 (5 bases). Trimming removed 0 bases from V and 9 bases from J, with 26 bases in between. CDR1 is ENHRY and CDR2 is SYGVKD in the germline V gene. The CDR3 consists of 18 residues. The CDR3 protein is CAISESIGQRGTRSSYTF. The CDR3 coding sequence is TGTGCCATCAGTGAGTCGATAGGCCAAAGGGGAACGCGTTCGAGCTACACCTTC.

This chain joins TRBV5-4 and TRBJ2-3; 7 bases are a match to TRBD1. Germline V CDR1 and CDR2: SGHNT, YYREEE (reference sequence). The CDR3 runs to 13 residues. Germline trimming cut 3 bases from V and 4 bases from J; bases unmatched to any gene: 2. CDR3 sequence reads: CASSSTGADTQYF. As DNA, the CDR3 is TGTGCCAGCAGCTCAACAGGGGCAGATACGCAGTATTTT.

The chain joins TRBV29-1 to TRBJ2-7; D is perhaps TRBD2 (6 bases). The germline V and J ends were trimmed by 3 bases and 1 base, with 10 bases remaining between them. Germline CDR1 is SQVTM and CDR2 is ANQGSEA. The CDR3 length is 13 residues. In DNA, the CDR3 is TGCAGCGTTGATCAGGGAGGATCCTACGAGCAGTACTTC. It encodes CSVDQGGSYEQYF.

The rearrangement links TRBV18 to TRBJ1-5; 9 bases align to TRBD1. The V segment lost 3 bases and the J segment 6 bases; nucleotides outside the gene matches: 6. The CDR3 covers 15 residues. Germline CDR1 and CDR2: KGHSH and LQKENI. CDR3 sequence (DNA): TGTGCCAGCTCACCCGGACAGGGGCTATTTCAGCCCCAGCATTTT. It yields the protein CASSPGQGLFQPQHF.

The table lists this clonotype with a count of one. This may be a read error, as it is one base from a much larger clone. V is TRBV28 and J is TRBJ2-7, with D maybe TRBD2 (6 bases). Germline CDR1 is MDHEN and CDR2 is SYDVKM. CDR3 length: 15 amino acids. The CDR3 region is CACSLGAGLTYEQYF. CDR3 nucleotide sequence: TGTGCCTGCAGTTTAGGGGCGGGACTGACCTACGAGCAGTACTTC.

The chain carries TRBV6-5 and TRBJ1-2, with TRBD1 identical over 7 bases. Unmatched junction bases numbered 15, after V lost 5 bases and J lost 6 bases. The CDR3 is 16 amino acids. Germline V lookup: CDR1 MNHEY, CDR2 SVGAGI. The CDR3 is CASSKGQGVRGDGYTF. CDR3 nucleotide sequence: TGTGCCAGCAGTAAGGGGCAGGGGGTGCGAGGTGATGGCTACACCTTC.

The CDR3 loop reads CSAYRVYEQYF. CDR3 bases: TGCAGTGCTTACAGGGTCTACGAGCAGTACTTC. The J gene is TRBJ2-7, the V gene TRBV20-1; maybe TRBD1 (6 bases). The CDR3 totals 11 residues. V lost 5 bases, J lost 3 bases, and 8 bases lay in between. Germline CDR1 reads DFQATT; CDR2 reads SNEGSKA (reference sequence).

The chain has TRBV5-1 and TRBJ2-5, with D perhaps matching TRBD1 or TRBD2 (5 bases each). Trimming cost V 3 bases and J 5 bases, with 14 bases left between them. The CDR3 sequence is 14 residues long. Germline assignment: CDR1 SGHRS and CDR2 YFSETQ. The CDR3 sequence: CASSSRGLAETQYF. CDR3 coding DNA: TGCGCCAGCAGCTCACGGGGCCTGGCGGAGACCCAGTACTTC.

The chain joins TRBV7-6 to TRBJ2-3; D is perhaps TRBD1 (6 bases). The CDR3 is 17 amino acids. The V end was cut by 3 bases, the J end by 2 bases, with 18 bases between. Germline V gives CDR1 SGHVS, CDR2 FNYEAQ. The CDR3 here is CASSFRHRDIITDTQYF. CDR3 DNA sequence: TGTGCCAGCAGCTTTAGACACCGGGACATAATCACAGATACGCAGTATTTT. Drawing the rest from reference TRBV7-6 and TRBJ2-3, the complete variable domain is GAGVSQSPRYKVTKRGQDVALRCDPISGHVSLYWYRQALGQGPEFLTYFNYEAQQDKSGLPNDRFSAERPEGSISTLTIQRTEQRDSAMYRCASSFRHRDIITDTQYFGPGTRLTVL.

The genes are TRBV7-2 and TRBJ2-7; no definite D call. Germline lookup yields CDR1 SGHTA and CDR2 FQGNSA. The CDR3 totals 13 residues. With 5 bases removed from V and 7 bases from J, the gap between germline ends came to 15 bases. CDR3 nucleotides: TGTGCCAGCAGCGTAGTTAGGGTCGGGGAGCAGTACTTC. It specifies CASSVVRVGEQYF.

Many counts were recorded for this clonotype. A single base separates this from a much larger clone, so it may be a read error. The V and J genes are TRBV5-1 and TRBJ2-1, with D unclear. The germline V gene encodes CDR1 SGHRS and CDR2 YFSETQ. Trimming shortened V by 3 bases and J by 0 bases, and 10 bases separated the two germline ends. The CDR3 spans 15 residues. The CDR3, as DNA: TGCGCCAGCAGCTGGATGTCAAGCTCCTACAATGAGCAGTTCTTC. This encodes CASSWMSSSYNEQFF.

The table lists this clonotype with many counts. CDR3 DNA sequence: TGTGCCAGCAGCCGGCCAGGGGGGAACACCGGGGAGCTGTTTTTT. This encodes CASSRPGGNTGELFF. This sequence joins TRBV4-2 and TRBJ2-2; 7 bases line up with TRBD1. CDR1 LGHNA and CDR2 YNFKEQ come from the germline V gene. The J segment lost 1 base and the V segment lost 4 bases, leaving 3 bases of the junction unmatched. The CDR3 has 15 amino acids.

The sample holds one count of this clonotype. A much larger clone is a single base away; this may be a read error. This sequence joins TRBV12-3 or TRBV12-4 and TRBJ2-5; D possibly corresponds to TRBD2 (5 bases). The CDR3 runs to 12 residues. The CDR3 bases are TGTCCCAGCAGCCCAAATCGGGGGACCCAGTACTTC. Translating it yields CPSSPNRGTQYF.

The CDR3 reads CASSLGGAVSYNEQFF. The CDR3, as DNA: TGTGCCAGCAGCTTGGGAGGGGCTGTCTCCTACAATGAGCAGTTCTTC. This chain links TRBV11-2 with TRBJ2-1; TRBD2 aligns across 7 bases. Germline trimming cut 3 bases from V and 0 bases from J; bases unmatched to any gene: 5. Germline V lookup: CDR1 SGHAT, CDR2 FQNNGV. The CDR3 has 16 amino acids. Full variable domain (missing parts from reference TRBV11-2 and TRBJ2-1): EAGVAQSPRYKIIEKRQSVAFWCNPISGHATLYWYQQILGQGPKLLIQFQNNGVVDDSQLPKDRFSAERLKGVDSTLKIQPAKLEDSAVYLCASSLGGAVSYNEQFFGPGTRLTVL.

As for this clonotype: A much larger clone sits a single nucleotide away, making a read error possible. This sequence joins TRBV3-1 and TRBJ2-1, with D possibly matching TRBD1 (5 bases). The CDR3 spans 16 residues. Germline V CDR1 and CDR2: LGHDT, YNNKEL (reference sequence). Trimming shortened V by 3 bases and J by 2 bases, and 14 bases separated the two germline ends. The CDR3 bases are TGTGCCAGCAGCCATCCCGACAGTCGCCCCTACAATGAGCAGTTCTTC. Translated: CASSHPDSRPYNEQFF.

This clonotype was seen ten or more times. The chain carries TRBV20-1 and TRBJ2-7, with no clear D. The length of the CDR3 is 12 residues. The germline V and J ends were trimmed by 0 bases and 5 bases, with 8 bases remaining between them. CDR1 and CDR2 (germline): DFQATT, SNEGSKA (reference sequence). The CDR3 DNA reads as TGCAGTGCTAGAGATGGAAAGGACGAGCAGTACTTC. It specifies CSARDGKDEQYF.

Regarding this clonotype: A much more abundant neighbour one base away suggests this may be a read error. V gene TRBV28 combines with J gene TRBJ2-7; D gene uncertain. This CDR3 contains 15 residues. Per germline, CDR1 MDHEN and CDR2 SYDVKM. V lost 8 bases, J lost 1 base, and 18 bases lay in between. This CDR3 is CASSTAGATSYEQYF. As DNA, the CDR3 is TGTGCCAGCTCCACAGCAGGCGCGACTTCCTACGAGCAGTACTTC.

This clonotype was counted once. This chain connects TRBV6-6 to TRBJ1-5; D might be TRBD1 (6 bases). Germline CDR1 and CDR2: MNHNY and SVGAGI (reference sequence). With 3 bases removed from V and 5 bases from J, the gap between germline ends came to 14 bases. This CDR3 comprises 15 residues. In nucleotides, the CDR3 is TGTGCCAGCAGTTATCCACAGGGAGACGATCAGCCCCAGCATTTT. As protein: CASSYPQGDDQPQHF.

This chain uses TRBV20-1 with TRBJ1-5; 8 nucleotides agree with TRBD1. The CDR3 length is 15 residues. Germline V CDR1 and CDR2: DFQATT, SNEGSKA (reference sequence). The trim removed 1 base at V and 7 bases at J, leaving 9 bases unmatched. The CDR3 coding sequence is TGCAGTGCTAGAGGAATCGGACAGGGAAGCCAGCCCCAGCATTTT. Its translation: CSARGIGQGSQPQHF.